These T cell receptor beta chains were read from a single sample in a study of T-cell memory formation after mild COVID-19. TCRdb analysed the 5' RACE reads with MiXCR anew, one entry per CDR3 protein. The sample lists 340,000 or so distinct CDR3 sequences, 13% occurring once. The sample was PBMCs or a T cell subset sorted from them (not recorded which). These TCRs come from a man aged 18-30 years who had mild COVID-19 (a few samples of this study predate the infection). Cell type and time point are not known. Both conserved end residues are part of each CDR3. D genes are given only for firm matches. A row's size may be missing; if present it is once, few, many or a size class.

-,-,TRBJ1-1,TRBV4-2,CASSQVAGIEAFF,TGTGCCAGCAGCCAAGTCGCAGGGATTGAAGCTTTCTTT
few,TRBD1,TRBJ2-4,TRBV7-2,CASSIDRENIQYF,TGTGCCAGCAGCATTGACAGGGAAAACATTCAGTACTTC
-,TRBD1,TRBJ2-3,TRBV4-3,CASSQDRDRASTDTQYF,TGCGCCAGCAGCCAAGACCGGGACAGGGCTAGCACAGATACGCAGTATTTT
few,-,TRBJ2-2,TRBV15,CATSRGPSDYTGELFF,TGTGCCACCAGCAGAGGCCCCTCGGATTACACCGGGGAGCTGTTTTTT
-,TRBD2,TRBJ2-5,TRBV29-1,CSVEYGGKPGLADETQYF,TGCAGCGTTGAGTACGGTGGTAAACCCGGACTAGCCGATGAGACCCAGTACTTC
-,TRBD2,TRBJ2-4,TRBV7-9,CASSGRGGLDKNIQYF,TGTGCCAGCAGCGGACGCGGGGGACTTGACAAAAACATTCAGTACTTC
few,-,TRBJ1-3,TRBV7-7,CASSESLGNTIYF,TGTGCCAGCAGCGAGTCGCTAGGAAACACCATATATTTT
few,TRBD2,TRBJ2-2,TRBV15,CATSRDGSGGNTGELFF,TGTGCCACCAGCAGAGATGGGAGCGGGGGAAACACCGGGGAGCTGTTTTTT
-,-,TRBJ1-1,TRBV4-3,CASSQGGGPYNTEAFF,TGCGCCAGCAGCCAGGGGGGCGGACCCTATAACACTGAAGCTTTCTTT
few,TRBD1,TRBJ1-1,TRBV20-1,CSATTGGQGYTEAFF,TGCAGTGCTACGACCGGGGGACAGGGGTACACTGAAGCTTTCTTT
few,-,TRBJ1-1,TRBV18,CASSRLETGYEAFF,TGTGCCAGCTCACGATTGGAGACGGGCTATGAAGCTTTCTTT
-,-,TRBJ2-2,TRBV6-2/TRBV6-3,CASSQPGGSGELFF,TGTGCCAGCAGCCAACCGGGGGGCTCAGGGGAGCTGTTTTTT
-,TRBD1,TRBJ2-3,TRBV7-2,CASSFSGTVSTDTQYF,TGTGCCAGCAGCTTTTCCGGGACAGTCAGCACAGATACGCAGTATTTT